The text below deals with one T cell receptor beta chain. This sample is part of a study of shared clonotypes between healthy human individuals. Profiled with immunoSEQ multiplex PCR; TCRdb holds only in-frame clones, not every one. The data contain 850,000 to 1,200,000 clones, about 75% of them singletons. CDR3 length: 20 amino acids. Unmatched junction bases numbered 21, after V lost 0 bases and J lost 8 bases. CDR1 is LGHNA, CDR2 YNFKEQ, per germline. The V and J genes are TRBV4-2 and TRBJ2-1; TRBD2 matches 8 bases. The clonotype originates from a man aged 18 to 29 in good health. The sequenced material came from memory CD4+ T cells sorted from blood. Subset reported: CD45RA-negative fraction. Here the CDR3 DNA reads TGTGCCAGCAGCCAAGATATGATTTACGGGGGGGCCTCAGTATTCGATGAGCAGTTCTTC. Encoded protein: CASSQDMIYGGASVFDEQFF.